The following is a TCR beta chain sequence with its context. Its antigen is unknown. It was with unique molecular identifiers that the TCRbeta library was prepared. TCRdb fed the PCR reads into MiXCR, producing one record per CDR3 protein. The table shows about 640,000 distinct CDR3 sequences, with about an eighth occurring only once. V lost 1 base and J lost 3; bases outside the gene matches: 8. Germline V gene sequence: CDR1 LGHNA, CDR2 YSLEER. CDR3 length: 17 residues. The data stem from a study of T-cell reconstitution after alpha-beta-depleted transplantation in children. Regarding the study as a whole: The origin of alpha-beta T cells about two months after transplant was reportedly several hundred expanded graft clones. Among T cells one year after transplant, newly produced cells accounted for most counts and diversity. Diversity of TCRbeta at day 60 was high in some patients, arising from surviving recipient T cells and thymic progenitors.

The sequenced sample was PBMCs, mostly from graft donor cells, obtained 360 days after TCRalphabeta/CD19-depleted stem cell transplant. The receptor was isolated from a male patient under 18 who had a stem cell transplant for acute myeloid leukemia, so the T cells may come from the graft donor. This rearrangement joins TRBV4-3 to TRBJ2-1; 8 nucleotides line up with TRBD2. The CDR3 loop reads CASSQGTSGRHYNEQFF. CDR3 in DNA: TGCGCCAGCAGCCAAGGTACTAGCGGTCGCCACTACAATGAGCAGTTCTTC.